Below are 28 T cell receptor beta chains sequenced from a single sample in a study of blood T cells in healthy people across ages. Combining a sample-barcoded 5' primer with a J-beta primer mix, a second PCR ran for about 6 to 11 cycles. MiXCR was run by TCRdb on the 5' RACE reads, yielding one entry per CDR3 protein. The table records 2 million or so distinct CDR3 sequences, less than 50% of them present only once. The sample consisted of blood. The receptor set was obtained from a woman in her thirties or forties in good health.

This clonotype was recorded many times. This chain joins TRBV12-3 or TRBV12-4 and TRBJ2-5, with D possibly TRBD2 on 6 matching bases. The length of the CDR3 is 13 residues. Trimming took 6 bases from V and 8 from J, leaving 16 bases between them. The CDR3 DNA follows: TGTGCCAGCAGCCCGGGACTGACGGGCACCCAGTACTTC. This encodes CASSPGLTGTQYF.

The rearrangement uses TRBV7-2 and TRBJ2-5; 8 nucleotides match TRBD2. Germline lookup yields CDR1 SGHTA and CDR2 FQGNSA. The V and J ends lost 1 base and 2 bases, in that order; junction bases with no gene match: 9. There are 17 residues in the CDR3. As DNA, the CDR3 is TGTGCCAGCAGCTTAGGTGGCGGGGGGATACTTCAAGAGACCCAGTACTTC. Translating it yields CASSLGGGGILQETQYF.

About this clonotype itself: Germline and junction disagree at one end, which may indicate a read error. This sequence joins TRBV20-1 and TRBJ2-5; TRBD2 might be the D (6 bases). The CDR3 covers 15 residues. From germline, CDR1 is DFQATT and CDR2 SNEGSKA (reference sequence). CDR3 protein: CSARVARTPRETQCF. CDR3 nucleotide sequence: TGCAGTGCTAGAGTCGCCAGGACACCCCGGGAGACCCAGTGCTTC.

This rearrangement joins TRBV28 to TRBJ2-7; 7 nucleotides agree with TRBD1. Germline-derived CDR1 and CDR2 are MDHEN and SYDVKM. The J segment lost 4 bases and the V segment lost 6 bases, leaving 9 bases of the junction unmatched. The length of the CDR3 is 14 residues. This CDR3 reads CASSSGTEKYEQYF. In DNA, the CDR3 is TGTGCCAGCAGCTCCGGGACAGAAAAGTACGAGCAGTACTTC. Looking up the rest from reference TRBV28 and TRBJ2-7 gives the full variable domain: DVKVTQSSRYLVKRTGEKVFLECVQDMDHENMFWYRQDPGLGLRLIYFSYDVKMKEKGDIPEGYSVSREKKERFSLILESASTNQTSMYLCASSSGTEKYEQYFGPGTRLTVT.

This clonotype was observed a handful of times. The chain recombines TRBV2 with TRBJ2-4, with D unclear. Germline lookup yields CDR1 SNHLY and CDR2 FYNNEI. V lost 4 bases to trimming and J lost 11 bases, with 18 bases between them. The CDR3 length is 14 residues. The CDR3 reads CASSVPESPLFQYF. Written as DNA, the CDR3 is TGTGCCAGCAGTGTGCCGGAGTCCCCCCTGTTTCAGTACTTC.

The rearrangement joins TRBV12-3 or TRBV12-4 to TRBJ2-4; D is unresolved. There are 11 residues in the CDR3. Trimming took off 2 bases at V and 8 bases at J, with 4 bases between the two ends. The CDR3 region is CASSLLDIQYF. The CDR3 DNA sequence: TGTGCCAGCAGTTTATTAGACATTCAGTACTTC.

The genes are TRBV19 and TRBJ1-2; D not resolved. This CDR3 is built from 14 residues. The V end was cut by 3 bases, the J end by 8 bases, with 16 bases between. Germline assignment: CDR1 LNHDA and CDR2 SQIVND (reference sequence). The CDR3 DNA sequence: TGTGCCAGTAGTATGGTGGCGGACCCAGAAGGCTACACCTTC. This sequence encodes CASSMVADPEGYTF. The full variable domain, rest sourced from reference TRBV19 and TRBJ1-2, is DGGITQSPKYLFRKEGQNVTLSCEQNLNHDAMYWYRQDPGQGLRLIYYSQIVNDFQKGDIAEGYSVSREKKESFPLTVTSAQKNPTAFYLCASSMVADPEGYTFGSGTRLTVV.

The CDR3 nucleotides read TGTGCCAGCAGTGGGAACAAGGTCGGCCGCTACGAGCAGTACTTC. Residues: CASSGNKVGRYEQYF. The genes are TRBV2 and TRBJ2-7; D not certain. This CDR3 spans 15 amino acids. Germline lookup yields CDR1 SNHLY and CDR2 FYNNEI. Between the trimmed V and J ends, which lost 4 bases and 3 bases, there was a span of 16 bases.

This clonotype was seen once. This rearrangement joins TRBV6-5 to TRBJ1-6; maybe TRBD1 (6 bases). Germline loops: CDR1 MNHEY, CDR2 SVGAGI. This CDR3 region has 16 residues. The V and J ends lost 6 bases and 5 bases respectively, with 17 bases between them. The DNA of the CDR3 is TGTGCCAGCAGAGGGGGGGGAACCATAAATAATTCACCCCTCCACTTT. Residues: CASRGGGTINNSPLHF.

This chain links TRBV5-1 with TRBJ2-3; 7 bases fit TRBD1. Per the germline V gene, CDR1 is SGHRS and CDR2 is YFSETQ. V shed 0 bases and J 5 bases; nucleotides not matched to a gene: 9. The CDR3 is 16 amino acids. The CDR3 nucleotides read TGCGCCAGCAGCTTGGAGACAGGGCCCCGAGGAGATACGCAGTATTTT. Encoded protein: CASSLETGPRGDTQYF.

This clonotype was found a few times. The gene calls are TRBV4-1 and TRBJ2-5; D gene ambiguous. Deletions cut 0 bases from V and 2 bases from J, with 10 bases between. The CDR3 has 15 residues. CDR1 and CDR2 from the germline V gene are MGHRA and YSYEKL. Here the CDR3 reads CASSQEWPRQETQYF. The CDR3 DNA reads TGCGCCAGCAGCCAAGAATGGCCGAGGCAAGAGACCCAGTACTTC.

The CDR3 here is CSASSRVGEQYF. The CDR3 DNA reads as TGCAGTGCTAGTTCCAGGGTCGGCGAGCAGTACTTC. The chain combines TRBV20-1 with TRBJ2-7; maybe TRBD1 (5 bases). CDR1 and CDR2 from the germline V gene are DFQATT and SNEGSKA (reference sequence). This CDR3 has 12 residues. Trimming cost V 3 bases and J 6 bases, with 12 bases left between them.

The chain couples TRBV29-1 to TRBJ1-5; TRBD1 is a possible D gene (5 bases). This CDR3 spans 13 amino acids. Germline CDR1 is SQVTM and CDR2 is ANQGSEA. V was shortened by 4 bases and J by 5 bases, with 12 bases between the two germline ends. In DNA form, the CDR3 reads TGCAGCGTTGGGTCGACAGCTTATCAGCCCCAGCATTTT. This encodes CSVGSTAYQPQHF.

The rearrangement uses TRBV7-2 and TRBJ2-4; 8 nucleotides align to TRBD2. Germline loops: CDR1 SGHTA, CDR2 FQGNSA. There are 14 residues in the CDR3. Germline trimming cut 3 bases from V and 4 bases from J; bases unmatched to any gene: 2. The CDR3 DNA follows: TGTGCCAGCAGCTTGACTAGCGAAAAAAACATTCAGTACTTC. It encodes CASSLTSEKNIQYF.

The chain combines TRBV5-1 with TRBJ2-1; the D is unclear. The CDR3 length is 15 residues. V was cut by 4 bases and J by 7 bases, with 18 bases left in between. Germline-derived CDR1 and CDR2 are SGHRS and YFSETQ. DNA of the CDR3: TGCGCCAGCAGCCAAACAGTATCCCTGGGGAATGAGCAGTTCTTC. Protein sequence: CASSQTVSLGNEQFF.

The J gene is TRBJ2-1, the V gene TRBV6-1; D remains ambiguous. TRBJ2-7 explains the end of the DNA better; the J call may be wrong. Germline assignment: CDR1 MNHNS and CDR2 SASEGT. This CDR3 spans 15 amino acids. In nucleotides, the CDR3 is TGTGCCAGCAGTGAAGGGGCCCGCTCCTACAATGAGCAGTACTTC. Translated, it gives CASSEGARSYNEQYF.

The DNA of the CDR3 is TGTGCCAGCAGCTACCGGACCCAAGAGACCCAGTACTTC. Protein product: CASSYRTQETQYF. The chain carries TRBV7-9 and TRBJ2-5; D gene unclear. Germline CDR1 reads SEHNR; CDR2 reads FQNEAQ (reference sequence). V was trimmed by 4 bases and J by 1 base, leaving 7 bases between them. The CDR3 is made up of 13 amino acids.

This clonotype has more than one count but fewer than ten. The chain links TRBV6-5 to TRBJ2-1; tentatively, D is TRBD2 (6 bases). Looked up from germline, CDR1 is MNHEY and CDR2 is SVGAGI. The V end was cut by 8 bases, the J end by 10 bases, with 18 bases between. There are 13 residues in the CDR3. The CDR3 DNA reads as TGTGCCAGCCTACGGTTAGGGGAGGACGAGCAGTTCTTC. This translates into CASLRLGEDEQFF.

In the case of this clonotype: The junction does not match germline at one end; this may be a read error. The CDR3 DNA reads TGTGCCAGCCGCTTAAATTTTGGAGAGACCCAGTACTTC. Translating it yields CASRLNFGETQYF. V is TRBV7-2 and J is TRBJ2-5; D not resolved. Germline V gene data show CDR1 as SGHTA and CDR2 as FQGNSA. The CDR3 loop spans 13 amino acids. Together with reference TRBV7-2 and TRBJ2-5, the CDR3 gives the full variable domain: GAGVSQSPSNKVTEKGKDVELRCDPISGHTALYWYRQSLGQGLEFLIYFQGNSAPDKSGLPSDRFSAERTGGSVSTLTIQRTQQEDSAVYLCASRLNFGETQYFGPGTRLLVL.

The J gene is TRBJ2-4, the V gene TRBV11-2, with D unresolved. The J call may be faulty, since TRBJ2-7 better matches the DNA end. The CDR3 spans 14 residues. CDR1 SGHAT and CDR2 FQNNGV come from the germline V gene. Written as DNA, the CDR3 is TGTGCCAGCAGCTTGGACCCCAACCCCTACGAGCAGTACTTC. Translating it yields CASSLDPNPYEQYF.

The table lists this clonotype with many counts. The chain carries TRBV7-3 and TRBJ2-5; D unclear. The V and J ends lost 1 base and 4 bases respectively, with 7 bases between them. This CDR3 has 13 amino acids. Germline CDR1 is SGHTA and CDR2 is FQGTGA. The CDR3 protein is CASSLNKGETQYF. CDR3 bases: TGTGCCAGCAGCTTAAATAAGGGAGAGACCCAGTACTTC.

The chain recombines TRBV27 with TRBJ2-5; 8 bases agree with TRBD1. This CDR3 contains 16 residues. Germline trimming cut 5 bases from V and 2 bases from J; bases unmatched to any gene: 10. CDR1 and CDR2 from the germline V gene are MNHEY and SMNVEV (reference sequence). The CDR3 DNA reads TGTGCCAGCAGTCGTATTAGGACAGGGAGGCAAGAGACCCAGTACTTC. This translates into CASSRIRTGRQETQYF.

This clonotype was recorded a few times. The CDR3 spells CSARGQLQETQYF. The CDR3, as DNA: TGCAGTGCTAGGGGACAACTACAAGAGACCCAGTACTTC. This chain links TRBV20-1 with TRBJ2-5; the D gene is possibly TRBD1 (6 bases). Germline values: CDR1 DFQATT, CDR2 SNEGSKA (reference sequence). This CDR3 has 13 amino acids. The V end lost 3 bases, the J end lost 2 bases, and 10 bases lay between the germline ends.

The V and J genes are TRBV5-1 and TRBJ1-6; unclear D gene. The germline V gene encodes CDR1 SGHRS and CDR2 YFSETQ. CDR3 length equals 13 residues. The V and J ends lost 3 bases and 7 bases respectively, with 8 bases between them. CDR3 bases: TGCGCCAGCAGCTCCGGGGAGAATTCACCCCTCCACTTT. Translated: CASSSGENSPLHF.

This sequence joins TRBV6-2 or TRBV6-3 and TRBJ2-1; 7 nucleotides line up with TRBD1. Unmatched junction bases numbered 4, after V lost 4 bases and J lost 10 bases. The CDR3 sequence is 12 residues long. Germline V lookup: CDR1 MNHEY, CDR2 SVGEGT. Here the CDR3 reads CASSSPGQEQFF. The DNA for the CDR3 is TGTGCCAGCAGTTCACCGGGACAGGAGCAGTTCTTC.

The chain recombines TRBV28 with TRBJ2-5; 11 bases fit TRBD2. The end of the DNA fits TRBJ2-7 better, so the J call may be wrong. The CDR3 spans 13 residues. Germline V gene lookup returns CDR1 MDHEN and CDR2 SYDVKM. CDR3 coding DNA: TGTGCCAGCTCTAGCGGGGGGATCTACGAGCAGTACTTC. Translation gives CASSSGGIYEQYF.

The V gene is TRBV12-3 or TRBV12-4, the J gene TRBJ2-2, with D uncertain. This CDR3 comprises 13 residues. Trimming took off 6 bases at V and 0 bases at J, with 5 bases between the two ends. The CDR3 DNA reads TGTGCCAGCAGACGGGCGAACACCGGGGAGCTGTTTTTT. Translated: CASRRANTGELFF.

The rearrangement links TRBV28 to TRBJ2-1, with D possibly being TRBD1 (6 bases). The CDR3 has 17 amino acids. Trimming shortened V by 2 bases and J by 2 bases, and 16 bases separated the two germline ends. Germline lookup yields CDR1 MDHEN and CDR2 SYDVKM. The CDR3: CASSLPKTGGTYNEQFF. CDR3 bases: TGTGCCAGCAGTTTACCGAAGACAGGAGGTACCTACAATGAGCAGTTCTTC.